The source of this T cell receptor beta chain is a study of identical twins. Overall study results and limits: Cross-sectional statistics underpinned the conclusions; the same donors were not followed. Insertions were reduced in abundant cord blood beta clonotypes but not in memory repertoires.

Donors were all healthy Caucasians. Deletions cut 5 bases from V and 9 bases from J, with 20 bases between. CDR1 MNHEY and CDR2 SVGAGI come from the germline V gene. This CDR3 region has 14 residues. cDNA carried unique molecular identifiers, and a universal primer site was added by template switching. MiXCR, applied by TCRdb to the 5' RACE reads, yields one record per CDR3 protein. The table includes about 700,000 distinct CDR3 sequences, over 8.5% detected once. This clonotype has a handful of counts. What it binds is unknown. This same sample was also part of a study on yellow fever vaccine responses in identical twins.

This TCR derives from a woman aged 18-29 years in good health. The V and J genes are TRBV6-5 and TRBJ2-7; D possibly matches TRBD1 or TRBD2 (6 bases each). Sequencing was carried out using PBMCs. Here the CDR3 reads CASSDLREGGGQYF. The CDR3 DNA is TGTGCCAGCAGTGACTTGAGAGAGGGGGGCGGGCAGTACTTC.